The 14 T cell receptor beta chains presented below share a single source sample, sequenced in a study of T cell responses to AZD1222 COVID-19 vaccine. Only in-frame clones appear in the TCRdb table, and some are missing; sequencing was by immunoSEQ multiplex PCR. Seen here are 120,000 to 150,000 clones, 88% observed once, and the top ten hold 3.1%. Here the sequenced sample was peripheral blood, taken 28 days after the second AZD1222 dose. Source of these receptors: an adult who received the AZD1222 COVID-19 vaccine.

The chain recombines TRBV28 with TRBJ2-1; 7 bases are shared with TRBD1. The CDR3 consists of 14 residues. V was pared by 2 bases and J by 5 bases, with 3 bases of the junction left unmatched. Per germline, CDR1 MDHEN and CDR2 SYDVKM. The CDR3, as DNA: TGTGCCAGCAGTTTACCGGGACAGAACAATGAGCAGTTCTTC. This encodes CASSLPGQNNEQFF.

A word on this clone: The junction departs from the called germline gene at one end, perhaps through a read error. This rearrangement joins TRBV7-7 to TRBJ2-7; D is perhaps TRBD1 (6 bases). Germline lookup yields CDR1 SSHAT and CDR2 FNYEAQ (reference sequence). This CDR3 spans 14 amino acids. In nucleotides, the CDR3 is TGTGCTAGCAGCTTAGGGCAGGGGACGTACGAGCAGTACTTC. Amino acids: CASSLGQGTYEQYF.

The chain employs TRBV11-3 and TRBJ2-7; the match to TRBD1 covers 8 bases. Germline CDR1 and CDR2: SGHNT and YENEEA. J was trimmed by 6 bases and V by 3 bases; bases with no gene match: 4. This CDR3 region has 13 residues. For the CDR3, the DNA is TGTGCCAGCAGCTTTTCGACAGGGGCCGAGCAGTACTTC. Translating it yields CASSFSTGAEQYF.

The CDR3 sequence: CATSDRGQEGEKLFF. In DNA, the CDR3 is TGTGCCACCAGTGACCGGGGACAGGAAGGAGAAAAACTGTTTTTT. This chain links TRBV24-1 with TRBJ1-4, with 8 bases aligning to TRBD1. The J segment lost 8 bases and the V segment lost 4 bases, leaving 8 bases of the junction unmatched. CDR1 is KGHDR, CDR2 SFDVKD, per germline. The length of the CDR3 is 15 residues.

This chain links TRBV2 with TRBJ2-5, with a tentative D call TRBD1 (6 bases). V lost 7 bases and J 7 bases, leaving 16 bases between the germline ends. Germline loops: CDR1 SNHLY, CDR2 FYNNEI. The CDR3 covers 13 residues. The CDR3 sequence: CASTGRTAGTQYF. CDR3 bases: TGTGCCAGCACGGGAAGGACAGCCGGGACCCAGTACTTC.

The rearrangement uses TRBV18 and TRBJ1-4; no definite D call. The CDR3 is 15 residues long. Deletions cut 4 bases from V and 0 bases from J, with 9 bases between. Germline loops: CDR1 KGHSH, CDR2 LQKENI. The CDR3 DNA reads TGTGCCAGCTCACTAGCACGGACAACTAATGAAAAACTGTTTTTT. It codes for CASSLARTTNEKLFF.

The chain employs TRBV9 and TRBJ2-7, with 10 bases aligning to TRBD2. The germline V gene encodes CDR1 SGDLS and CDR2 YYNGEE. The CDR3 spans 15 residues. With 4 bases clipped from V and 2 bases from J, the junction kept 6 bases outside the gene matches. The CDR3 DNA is TGTGCCAGCAGCCTTAGCGGGGGGATTGCCTACGAGCAGTACTTC. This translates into CASSLSGGIAYEQYF. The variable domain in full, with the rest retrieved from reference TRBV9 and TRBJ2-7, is DSGVTQTPKHLITATGQRVTLRCSPRSGDLSVYWYQQSLDQGLQFLIQYYNGEERAKGNILERFSAQQFPDLHSELNLSSLELGDSALYFCASSLSGGIAYEQYFGPGTRLTVT.

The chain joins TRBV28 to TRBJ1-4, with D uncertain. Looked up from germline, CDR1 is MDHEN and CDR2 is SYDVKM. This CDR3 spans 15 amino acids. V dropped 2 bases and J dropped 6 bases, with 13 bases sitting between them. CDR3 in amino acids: CASSLPGRTDEKLFF. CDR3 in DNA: TGTGCCAGCAGTTTACCCGGACGGACCGATGAAAAACTGTTTTTT. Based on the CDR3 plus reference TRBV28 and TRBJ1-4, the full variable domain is DVKVTQSSRYLVKRTGEKVFLECVQDMDHENMFWYRQDPGLGLRLIYFSYDVKMKEKGDIPEGYSVSREKKERFSLILESASTNQTSMYLCASSLPGRTDEKLFFGSGTQLSVL.

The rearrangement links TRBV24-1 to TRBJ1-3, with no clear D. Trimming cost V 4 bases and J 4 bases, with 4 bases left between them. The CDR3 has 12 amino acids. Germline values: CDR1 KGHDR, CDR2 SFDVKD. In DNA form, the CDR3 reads TGTGCCACCAGTGACGGAGGAAACACCATATATTTT. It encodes CATSDGGNTIYF.

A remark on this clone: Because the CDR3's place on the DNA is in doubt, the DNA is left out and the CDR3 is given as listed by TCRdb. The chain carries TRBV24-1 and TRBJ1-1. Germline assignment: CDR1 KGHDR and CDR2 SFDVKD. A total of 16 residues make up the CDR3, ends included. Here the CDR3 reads CATVAAVAWENTEAFF.

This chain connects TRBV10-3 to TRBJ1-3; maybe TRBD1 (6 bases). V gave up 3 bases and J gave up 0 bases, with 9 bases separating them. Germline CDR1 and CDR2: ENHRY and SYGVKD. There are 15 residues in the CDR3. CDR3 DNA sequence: TGTGCCATCAGTGATACGGGGGCCTCTGGAAACACCATATATTTT. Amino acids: CAISDTGASGNTIYF.

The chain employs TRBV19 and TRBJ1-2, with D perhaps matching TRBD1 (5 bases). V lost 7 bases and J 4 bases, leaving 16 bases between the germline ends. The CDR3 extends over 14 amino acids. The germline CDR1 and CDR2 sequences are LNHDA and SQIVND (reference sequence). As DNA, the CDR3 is TGTGCCAGTAAGGGTGGCGGAGGGGCCTATGGCTACACCTTC. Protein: CASKGGGGAYGYTF.

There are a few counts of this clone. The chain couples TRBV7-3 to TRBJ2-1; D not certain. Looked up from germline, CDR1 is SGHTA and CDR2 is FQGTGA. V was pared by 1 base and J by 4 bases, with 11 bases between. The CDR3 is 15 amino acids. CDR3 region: CASSLRPTDYNEQFF. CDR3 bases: TGTGCCAGCAGCTTAAGACCCACAGATTACAATGAGCAGTTCTTC.

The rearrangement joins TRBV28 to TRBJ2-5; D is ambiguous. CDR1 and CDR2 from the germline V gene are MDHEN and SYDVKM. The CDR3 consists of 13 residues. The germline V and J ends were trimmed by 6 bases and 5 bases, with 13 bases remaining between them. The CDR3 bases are TGTGCCAGCAGGGAGACCGGTCGGGAGACCCAGTACTTC. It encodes CASRETGRETQYF.